Included here is one T cell receptor (beta chain) sequence, with context. Antigen specificity is unknown. This record belongs to a study of cytomegalovirus exposure and HLA in healthy donors. Vbeta (60) and Jbeta (13) primers were used in the PCR. Per the study methods: As a later analysis found, there were 60 million to 90 million unique TCR beta chains, of which roughly 11 million were shared. Some clones are missing from TCRdb's copy, which holds only in-frame ones; the method was immunoSEQ multiplex PCR. For V, J and clone size, that table is used; D and trimming come from the DNA. The table shows 120,000 or so clones, with roughly 80% occurring only once. Study conclusions and caveats: High sensitivity and specificity were reportedly achieved when the classifier diagnosed cytomegalovirus status.

Sample: PBMCs. This sequence originates from a man aged 25 to 40 in good health and CMV-seronegative.

The CDR3 region is CASSSVFTEAFF. The CDR3 DNA sequence: TGCGCCAGCAGCTCCGTCTTTACTGAAGCTTTCTTT. The chain is built from TRBV5-1 and TRBJ1-1; D is undetermined. Trimming shortened V by 3 bases and J by 5 bases, and 8 bases separated the two germline ends. CDR1 and CDR2 (germline): SGHRS, YFSETQ. This CDR3 contains 12 residues.